These 16 T cell receptor beta chains were all obtained from the same sample, sequenced in a study of T cell responses to AZD1222 COVID-19 vaccine listed by TCRdb under 2021. Library prep was done by the immunoSEQ multiplex PCR assay. TCRdb took this table from immuneACCESS and kept in-frame rearrangements with V and J called. Such tables lack part of the clones; where checked against another copy, unresolved V genes explain under half of the gap, and the rest is unexplained. The sample profile shows over 130,000 clones; about 92% of them were found once. The ten largest clones take up around 5.1% of the sample. The sample's time point label is to be understood as: baseline before first vaccination. Specimen: peripheral blood, collected on day 0 of AZD1222 vaccination. These TCRs come from an adult in good health.

V usage is TRBV27 and J usage is TRBJ1-6; 7 bases match TRBD1. The V segment lost 2 bases and the J segment 10 bases; nucleotides outside the gene matches: 8. The CDR3 is made up of 15 amino acids. Germline V lookup: CDR1 MNHEY, CDR2 SMNVEV (reference sequence). CDR3 in amino acids: CASSLEARGRSPLHF. DNA for the CDR3: TGTGCCAGCAGTTTAGAAGCCAGGGGGAGGTCACCCCTCCACTTT.

The chain couples TRBV6-2 or TRBV6-3 to TRBJ1-2; weak D call: TRBD1 (6 bases). CDR1 MNHEY and CDR2 SVGEGT come from the germline V gene. The ends were cut back, 0 bases at V and 5 bases at J, with 13 bases in the middle. CDR3 length: 15 residues. CDR3 in amino acids: CASSYSAGVRYGYTF. For the CDR3, the DNA is TGTGCCAGCAGTTACTCGGCAGGGGTACGGTATGGCTACACCTTC.

The DNA of the CDR3 is TGTGCCAGCTCACGCGGCCCAGAGGGGTATCAGCCCCAGCATTTT. Its protein product is CASSRGPEGYQPQHF. J is TRBJ1-5 and V is TRBV18, with D tentatively TRBD1 (5 bases). V was cut by 4 bases and J by 5 bases, with 15 bases left in between. The length of the CDR3 is 15 residues. CDR1 is KGHSH, CDR2 LQKENI, per germline. The full variable domain, completed using reference TRBV18 and TRBJ1-5, is NAGVMQNPRHLVRRRGQEARLRCSPMKGHSHVYWYRQLPEEGLKFMVYLQKENIIDESGMPKERFSAEFPKEGPSILRIQQVVRGDSAAYFCASSRGPEGYQPQHFGDGTRLSIL.

This sequence joins TRBV5-4 and TRBJ2-6; 9 nucleotides match TRBD2. Germline CDR1 is SGHNT and CDR2 is YYREEE (reference sequence). J gave up 0 bases and V 4 bases, and 2 bases lay outside the gene matches. The CDR3 sequence is 16 residues long. The CDR3 here is CASSLSGSSGANVLTF. The CDR3 bases are TGTGCCAGCAGCCTTAGCGGGAGCTCTGGGGCCAACGTCCTGACTTTC. Combining the CDR3 with reference TRBV5-4 and TRBJ2-6 gives the whole variable domain ETGVTQSPTHLIKTRGQQVTLRCSSQSGHNTVSWYQQALGQGPQFIFQYYREEENGRGNFPPRFSGLQFPNYSSELNVNALELDDSALYLCASSLSGSSGANVLTFGAGSRLTVL.

V is TRBV24-1 and J is TRBJ2-3, with 9 positions matching TRBD1. This CDR3 spans 16 amino acids. V shed 6 bases, J shed 0 bases, and the junction held 6 bases outside the gene matches. The germline CDR1 and CDR2 sequences are KGHDR and SFDVKD. In DNA form, the CDR3 reads TGTGCCACCAGTCCCGGGACAGGGTTGAGCACAGATACGCAGTATTTT. Translated, it gives CATSPGTGLSTDTQYF.

A word on this clone: The junction departs from the called germline gene at one end, perhaps through a read error. The chain combines TRBV6-5 with TRBJ1-1; 7 bases agree with TRBD1. The germline CDR1 and CDR2 sequences are MNHEY and SVGAGI. CDR3 size: 16 residues. CDR3 residues: CASSYSITGALSEGFF. The CDR3 bases are TGTGCCAGCAGTTACTCGATAACAGGGGCCCTTTCTGAAGGTTTCTTT.

In its sample, this clone was seen once. The chain couples TRBV3-1 (or the pseudogene TRBV3-2) to TRBJ1-6; 8 positions match TRBD1. CDR1 and CDR2 from the germline V gene are LGHDT and YNNKEL (reference sequence). V was pared by 1 base and J by 14 bases, with 7 bases of the junction left unmatched. The CDR3 runs 14 residues. The CDR3 DNA follows: TGTGCCAGCAGCCAAGGGACAGGGCCGGCAACCCTCCACTTT. This encodes CASSQGTGPATLHF.

CDR3 coding DNA: TGTGCCAGCTCACTCGGACAGGGTTGGACTGAAGCTTTCTTT. Its protein product is CASSLGQGWTEAFF. This chain links TRBV18 with TRBJ1-1, with 8 nucleotides matching TRBD1. Germline loops: CDR1 KGHSH, CDR2 LQKENI. The CDR3 spans 14 residues. With 4 bases clipped from V and 5 bases from J, the junction kept 6 bases outside the gene matches.

This chain links TRBV15 with TRBJ2-2, with unresolved D. CDR1 and CDR2 from the germline V gene are LNHNV and YYDKDF (reference sequence). The CDR3 totals 14 residues. V was trimmed by 1 base and J by 4 bases, leaving 7 bases between them. The chain's CDR3 is CATSRVKATGELFF. CDR3 DNA: TGTGCCACCAGCAGAGTGAAGGCCACCGGGGAGCTGTTTTTT.

This chain uses TRBV18 with TRBJ2-1; 9 positions match TRBD2. The ends lost 2 bases at V and 0 bases at J; junction bases unmatched: 8. This CDR3 is built from 18 residues. The germline V gene encodes CDR1 KGHSH and CDR2 LQKENI. The CDR3 DNA is TGTGCCAGCTCACCAAGACTAGCGGATACCCCCTCCTACAATGAGCAGTTCTTC. Translation: CASSPRLADTPSYNEQFF.

V and J are TRBV7-9 and TRBJ2-5, with D possibly matching TRBD2 (5 bases). Per germline, CDR1 SEHNR and CDR2 FQNEAQ (reference sequence). V was pared by 1 base and J by 5 bases, with 8 bases between. The CDR3 sequence is 13 residues long. The CDR3, as DNA: TGTGCCAGCAGCTTAGTACCGGGGGAGACCCAGTACTTC. Amino acid sequence: CASSLVPGETQYF.

The V gene is TRBV19, the J gene TRBJ2-7; D possibly uses TRBD1 or TRBD2 (5 bases each). The CDR3 runs 15 residues. The V end lost 6 bases, the J end lost 2 bases, and 17 bases lay between the germline ends. Germline CDR1 and CDR2: LNHDA and SQIVND (reference sequence). CDR3 DNA: TGTGCCAGTAGCCAAGGATTGAGGGGCCCCTACGAGCAGTACTTC. The encoded protein is CASSQGLRGPYEQYF.

The chain recombines TRBV6-2 or TRBV6-3 with TRBJ1-2, with D perhaps matching TRBD1 (6 bases). Trimming took 5 bases from V and 4 from J, leaving 11 bases between them. Germline V CDR1 and CDR2: MNHEY, SVGEGT. The CDR3 length is 13 residues. The CDR3 loop reads CASSIGQPYGYTF. CDR3 in DNA: TGTGCCAGCAGTATCGGACAGCCCTATGGCTACACCTTC.

The V and J genes are TRBV30 and TRBJ2-2, with D tentatively TRBD1 (6 bases). The germline CDR1 and CDR2 sequences are GTSNPN and SVGIG (reference sequence). The V end lost 3 bases, the J end lost 0 bases, and 8 bases lay between the germline ends. This CDR3 is 14 amino acids long. CDR3 in DNA: TGTGCCTGGAGCGAGGGGGCGAACACCGGGGAGCTGTTTTTT. This encodes CAWSEGANTGELFF. Using reference TRBV30 and TRBJ2-2 for the parts outside the CDR3, the full variable domain is SQTIHQWPATLVQPVGSPLSLECTVEGTSNPNLYWYRQAAGRGLQLLFYSVGIGQISSEVPQNLSASRPQDRQFILSSKKLLLSDSGFYLCAWSEGANTGELFFGEGSRLTVL.

This chain links TRBV7-8 with TRBJ1-4, with no clear D. Germline CDR1 is SGHVS and CDR2 is FQNEAQ. Trimming removed 3 bases from V and 6 bases from J, with 8 bases in between. The CDR3 is made up of 13 amino acids. The CDR3 sequence is CASSFGMDEKLFF. CDR3 nucleotide sequence: TGTGCCAGCAGCTTCGGGATGGATGAAAAACTGTTTTTT.

This rearrangement joins TRBV18 to TRBJ1-4, with D perhaps matching TRBD1 (5 bases). The CDR3 has 14 amino acids. CDR1 is KGHSH and CDR2 is LQKENI in the germline V gene. V was trimmed by 4 bases and J by 6 bases, leaving 12 bases between them. The DNA for the CDR3 is TGTGCCAGCTCACGAGGGGCTACGGATGAAAAACTGTTTTTT. This sequence encodes CASSRGATDEKLFF.